This T cell receptor beta chain emerged from a study of cytomegalovirus exposure and HLA in healthy donors. Background on the study: It was reported in a later analysis that the same platform had been used for the 90 to 150 validation repertoires as for the roughly 670 first-cohort repertoires. The study, taken as a whole, reports: As was reported, the classifier diagnosed cytomegalovirus status with high specificity and sensitivity. Researchers counted around 180 TCR beta chains as cytomegalovirus-associated.

Clones were sequenced by immunoSEQ multiplex PCR, and TCRdb holds only the in-frame ones, with some missing. The table has tens of thousands of clones, just under 95% seen once. On this clone itself: Its antigen is still unknown. One end of the junction is discordant with germline, which a read error may explain.

This CDR3 contains 18 residues. Germline CDR1 MDHEN, CDR2 SYDVKM. The genes are TRBV28 and TRBJ2-3; weak D call: TRBD2 (7 bases). The specimen was PBMCs. The source is a man between 18 and 29 years old in good health and CMV-seropositive. The CDR3, as DNA: TGTGCCAGCAATTTAGCAGTGTGGGGGGGCCTTTCCACAGATACGCAGTATTTT. Amino acids: CASNLAVWGGLSTDTQYF.